The 20 T cell receptor beta chains in this list originate from one sample, sequenced in a study of blood T cell repertoires in COVID-19 (dated by TCRdb to about 2020). The protocol used for the library was the immunoSEQ multiplex PCR assay. TCRdb holds this immuneACCESS table with in-frame rearrangements only. Some clones are missing; in checked studies, unresolved V genes explain under half, and the rest has no known cause. In this sample the table shows approximately 270,000 clones, roughly 90% of which occur a single time. The ten top clones hold around 0.84% of the sample. The specimen was peripheral blood. The receptors come from a man aged 25 to 45 with acute or convalescent COVID-19.

CDR3 DNA: TGCGCCAGCAGCTCTTCGGGACAGGGTCATGAAAAACTGTTTTTT. Protein sequence: CASSSSGQGHEKLFF. The rearrangement links TRBV5-1 to TRBJ1-4; 9 bases agree with TRBD1. Germline lookup yields CDR1 SGHRS and CDR2 YFSETQ. The V segment lost 3 bases and the J segment 6 bases; nucleotides outside the gene matches: 6. This CDR3 comprises 15 residues.

J is TRBJ1-1 and V is TRBV18, with a tentative D call TRBD1 (5 bases). The CDR3 runs to 14 residues. Germline-derived CDR1 and CDR2 are KGHSH and LQKENI. V was clipped by 3 bases and J by 1 base, with 9 bases between them. In nucleotides, the CDR3 is TGTGCCAGCTCACCTAATACAGGGAACACTGAAGCTTTCTTT. Amino acids: CASSPNTGNTEAFF.

This rearrangement joins TRBV6-6 to TRBJ2-7; possible D gene TRBD1, 5 bases. CDR1 MNHNY and CDR2 SVGAGI come from the germline V gene (reference sequence). V was clipped by 5 bases and J by 0 bases, with 11 bases between them. The CDR3 loop spans 14 amino acids. This CDR3 is CASSADSRSYEQYF. In nucleotides, the CDR3 is TGTGCCAGCAGTGCCGACAGCCGCTCCTACGAGCAGTACTTC.

CDR3 in DNA: TGTGCCAGCAGTCACGGGACAGCGTCGTACCAAGAGACCCAGTACTTC. Residues: CASSHGTASYQETQYF. V usage is TRBV27 and J usage is TRBJ2-5; 7 bases agree with TRBD1. The junction had 9 bases not matched to a gene; V was cut back by 5 bases and J by 0 bases. The length of the CDR3 is 16 residues. Germline V CDR1 and CDR2: MNHEY, SMNVEV (reference sequence).

Turning to this clone: Other nucleotide sequences from this sample produce the same CDR3. The chain joins TRBV6-4 to TRBJ1-5, with D unresolved. There are 13 residues in the CDR3. Germline V gives CDR1 MRHNA, CDR2 SNTAGT. Trimming took 6 bases from V and 1 from J, leaving 7 bases between them. As DNA, the CDR3 is TGTGCCAGCAGCCCCGAGAGCAATCAGCCCCAGCATTTT. Encoded protein: CASSPESNQPQHF.

The J gene is TRBJ1-4, the V gene TRBV6-5, with D possibly being TRBD1 (5 bases). The germline CDR1 and CDR2 sequences are MNHEY and SVGAGI. This CDR3 contains 15 residues. Trimming stripped 6 bases from V and 3 bases from J, with 14 bases between. The CDR3 protein is CASRRPGGANEKLFF. In DNA, the CDR3 is TGTGCCAGCAGAAGGCCGGGGGGAGCTAATGAAAAACTGTTTTTT.

The V gene is TRBV12-5, the J gene TRBJ2-1, with TRBD2 matching over 11 bases. This CDR3 has 16 amino acids. The trim removed 7 bases at V and 2 bases at J, leaving 7 bases unmatched. Germline-derived CDR1 and CDR2 are LGHNT and FRNRAP. CDR3 protein: CASAPMTSGTYNEQFF. CDR3 DNA sequence: TGTGCTAGTGCGCCTATGACTAGCGGGACCTACAATGAGCAGTTCTTC.

In this sample, this clone turned up many times. V and J are TRBV27 and TRBJ2-1, with 10 bases identical to TRBD2. The CDR3 is 15 residues long. CDR1 is MNHEY, CDR2 SMNVEV, per germline (reference sequence). After removal of 6 bases from V and 5 bases from J, the junction contained 7 bases not matched to a gene. The CDR3 nucleotides are TGTGCCAGCAGGCGAAGCGGGGGGGCTAACAATGAGCAGTTCTTC. It encodes CASRRSGGANNEQFF.

V usage is TRBV20-1 and J usage is TRBJ1-6; D remains ambiguous. Trimming removed 3 bases at V and 4 bases at J, with 10 bases between. The germline V gene has CDR1 DFQATT and CDR2 SNEGSKA (reference sequence). The CDR3 extends over 14 amino acids. The CDR3: CSASSGIYNSPLHF. DNA of the CDR3: TGCAGTGCTAGTAGCGGAATTTATAATTCACCCCTCCACTTT.

This clone was detected a few times. The J gene is TRBJ1-6, the V gene TRBV5-1; D is uncertain. The germline V and J ends were trimmed by 0 bases and 7 bases, with 11 bases remaining between them. The CDR3 consists of 15 residues. Germline V CDR1 and CDR2: SGHRS, YFSETQ. CDR3 nucleotides: TGCGCCAGCAGCTTGGCGGAGACCTTCAATTCACCCCTCCACTTT. Its protein product is CASSLAETFNSPLHF.

This chain joins TRBV7-2 and TRBJ1-2, with TRBD1 matching over 7 bases. The CDR3 totals 13 residues. The junction had 4 bases not matched to a gene; V was cut back by 3 bases and J by 6 bases. Germline V CDR1 and CDR2: SGHTA, FQGNSA. This CDR3 reads CASSFTGVHGYTF. DNA for the CDR3: TGTGCCAGCAGCTTCACAGGGGTTCATGGCTACACCTTC.

V usage is TRBV7-2 and J usage is TRBJ2-7; D is perhaps TRBD2 (6 bases). The CDR3 spans 17 residues. Trimming shortened V by 2 bases and J by 6 bases, and 23 bases separated the two germline ends. Germline V gene sequence: CDR1 SGHTA, CDR2 FQGNSA. CDR3 DNA: TGTGCCAGCAGCTTAAGTCTTCCGGGGGTAGCTACGCGCGAGCAGTACTTC. This gives the protein CASSLSLPGVATREQYF.

A few counts support this clone. The V and J genes are TRBV6-1 and TRBJ2-1; TRBD2 matches at 9 bases. V was clipped by 4 bases and J by 4 bases; unmatched bases: 8. The germline V gene encodes CDR1 MNHNS and CDR2 SASEGT. CDR3 length: 16 amino acids. The CDR3 spells CASSGVAGAGYNEQFF. Written as DNA, the CDR3 is TGTGCCAGCAGTGGAGTAGCGGGAGCCGGGTACAATGAGCAGTTCTTC.

This clone showed up just once. This chain connects TRBV6-5 to TRBJ2-1, with D perhaps TRBD2 (6 bases). There are 13 residues in the CDR3. V lost 1 base and J lost 10, with 11 bases in between. Germline V lookup: CDR1 MNHEY, CDR2 SVGAGI. CDR3 residues: CASSYFDRGEQFF. The DNA of the CDR3 is TGTGCCAGCAGTTACTTTGACCGGGGGGAGCAGTTCTTC.

The CDR3 region has the DNA TGTGCCAGCAGGCGGGACTACGAGCAGTACTTC. Protein sequence: CASRRDYEQYF. The chain combines TRBV28 with TRBJ2-7; D possibly corresponds to TRBD2 (6 bases). The V gene's germline CDR1 is MDHEN and CDR2 SYDVKM. The CDR3 has 11 amino acids. V lost 6 bases and J 3 bases, leaving 6 bases between the germline ends.

The chain combines TRBV7-9 with TRBJ1-5, with D maybe TRBD1 (5 bases). The CDR3 is made up of 14 amino acids. The V and J ends lost 5 bases and 3 bases respectively, with 11 bases between them. From germline, CDR1 is SEHNR and CDR2 FQNEAQ (reference sequence). The CDR3 DNA sequence: TGTGCCAGCAGCCCCCCGGGGGTCAATCAGCCCCAGCATTTT. The encoded protein is CASSPPGVNQPQHF.

The rearrangement joins TRBV11-2 to TRBJ2-4; unclear D gene. The CDR3 sequence is 14 residues long. V was shortened by 1 base and J by 6 bases, with 10 bases between the two germline ends. Germline V CDR1 and CDR2: SGHAT, FQNNGV. The CDR3 sequence: CASSLASVRNIQYF. The CDR3 nucleotides read TGTGCCAGCAGCTTAGCGTCGGTCCGAAACATTCAGTACTTC.

The sample holds one count of this clone. The chain carries TRBV28 and TRBJ1-4; 9 bases are shared with TRBD1. The junction had 6 bases not matched to a gene; V was cut back by 6 bases and J by 4 bases. The germline V gene encodes CDR1 MDHEN and CDR2 SYDVKM. The CDR3 totals 15 residues. The CDR3 region is CASRPPGQGNEKLFF. CDR3 bases: TGTGCCAGCAGACCTCCGGGACAGGGTAATGAAAAACTGTTTTTT.

The J gene is TRBJ2-7, the V gene TRBV6-6; TRBD1 aligns across 9 bases. Trimming at V came to 6 bases and at J to 3 bases, leaving 6 bases not matched to a gene. Germline V gives CDR1 MNHNY, CDR2 SVGAGI (reference sequence). CDR3 size: 14 residues. CDR3 nucleotide sequence: TGTGCCAGCAGAAATTACAGGGGGCTCTACGAGCAGTACTTC. It translates to CASRNYRGLYEQYF.

This chain connects TRBV20-1 to TRBJ1-4; D uncertain. Trimming removed 5 bases from V and 5 bases from J, with 3 bases in between. Per germline, CDR1 DFQATT and CDR2 SNEGSKA (reference sequence). The CDR3 sequence is 10 residues long. The chain's CDR3 is CSAENEKLFF. CDR3 in DNA: TGCAGTGCTGAGAATGAAAAACTGTTTTTT.